This T cell receptor (beta chain) emerged from a study of T cell responses to AZD1222 COVID-19 vaccine. Sequenced by immunoSEQ multiplex PCR; TCRdb stores in-frame clones only, minus some. The sample lists roughly 120,000 clones, 85% seen once, with almost 4.5% in the top ten. As to this clone: Its antigen is not known.

Study results and caveats: Across the whole spike, CD4 TCRs peaked at regions 160-218 and 743-854. Only a handful of AZD1222 recipients, about six in all, had baseline seropositivity. It should be noted that donors were predominantly white British and more often female, and clonal diversity was possibly underestimated.

Germline assignment: CDR1 MNHEY and CDR2 SVGAGI. The CDR3 extends over 14 amino acids. Trimming took 4 bases from V and 5 from J, leaving 9 bases between them. The sequencing here drew on peripheral blood, taken 28 days after the second AZD1222 dose. The source is an adult who received the AZD1222 COVID-19 vaccine. This sequence joins TRBV6-5 and TRBJ1-6; TRBD1 might be the D (5 bases). In DNA, the CDR3 is TGTGCCAGCAGTTCGGGGGGGGATAATTCACCCCTCCACTTT. It is translated as CASSSGGDNSPLHF.